Presented here are 11 T cell receptor beta chains from one specimen sequenced in a study of cytomegalovirus exposure and HLA in healthy donors. The primer mix had 60 Vbeta and 13 Jbeta primers. Assay: immunoSEQ multiplex PCR; the TCRdb copy retains only in-frame clones and omits some. The sample contains roughly 49,000 clones, roughly four fifths of which appear only once. The specimen sequenced was PBMCs. The receptor source for this set is a boy aged 5-17 years in good health and CMV-seropositive.

The chain has TRBV7-9 and TRBJ1-3; 9 nucleotides agree with TRBD1. This CDR3 has 17 amino acids. The ends lost 1 base at V and 0 bases at J; junction bases unmatched: 4. Germline V lookup: CDR1 SEHNR, CDR2 FQNEAQ (reference sequence). The CDR3 DNA is TGTGCCAGCAGCTTAGGCACAGGGGGCGCCTCTGGAAACACCATATATTTT. It specifies CASSLGTGGASGNTIYF.

The chain employs TRBV7-9 and TRBJ1-6; D is unresolved. Germline assignment: CDR1 SEHNR and CDR2 FQNEAQ (reference sequence). The CDR3 has 13 amino acids. The germline V and J ends were trimmed by 5 bases and 7 bases, with 9 bases remaining between them. The DNA of the CDR3 is TGTGCCAGCAGCGACTCATTAAATTCACCCCTCCACTTT. Translation gives CASSDSLNSPLHF.

J is TRBJ2-1 and V is TRBV19; D remains ambiguous. CDR1 LNHDA and CDR2 SQIVND come from the germline V gene (reference sequence). The CDR3 runs to 14 residues. Trimming left V 5 bases short and J 7 bases short, with 15 bases between. The CDR3 bases are TGTGCCAGTAGTTCACGGTCTTATTCGAATGAGCAGTTCTTC. Amino acid sequence: CASSSRSYSNEQFF. The full variable domain, completed using reference TRBV19 and TRBJ2-1, is DGGITQSPKYLFRKEGQNVTLSCEQNLNHDAMYWYRQDPGQGLRLIYYSQIVNDFQKGDIAEGYSVSREKKESFPLTVTSAQKNPTAFYLCASSSRSYSNEQFFGPGTRLTVL.

CDR3 region: CASSLASVSDEQFF. The CDR3 DNA is TGTGCCAGCAGCCTGGCTAGCGTTTCGGATGAGCAGTTCTTC. The chain has TRBV7-3 and TRBJ2-1; D is perhaps TRBD2 (6 bases). CDR1 is SGHTA, CDR2 FQGTGA, per germline. Trimming left V 5 bases short and J 8 bases short, with 16 bases between. The CDR3 contains 14 residues.

J is TRBJ1-1 and V is TRBV20-1; possibly TRBD1 for D (6 bases). The V and J ends lost 8 bases and 5 bases respectively, with 12 bases between them. Germline CDR1 reads DFQATT; CDR2 reads SNEGSKA (reference sequence). There are 11 residues in the CDR3. The CDR3 sequence is CSTSTGTEAFF. The CDR3 region has the DNA TGCAGTACCAGCACAGGGACTGAAGCTTTCTTT.

The genes are TRBV6-6 and TRBJ1-2, with no clear D. Trimming cost V 4 bases and J 2 bases, with 2 bases left between them. This CDR3 contains 11 residues. CDR1 MNHNY and CDR2 SVGAGI come from the germline V gene (reference sequence). CDR3 protein: CASSSNYGYTF. The CDR3, as DNA: TGTGCCAGCAGTTCGAACTATGGCTACACCTTC.

The rearrangement uses TRBV7-8 and TRBJ2-1; 9 positions match TRBD1. Germline loops: CDR1 SGHVS, CDR2 FQNEAQ. The CDR3 is 15 amino acids. The ends lost 6 bases at V and 4 bases at J; junction bases unmatched: 7. The CDR3 DNA reads as TGTGCCAGCAGTCCCCGGGACAGGGCGTACAATGAGCAGTTCTTC. Translated, it gives CASSPRDRAYNEQFF.

V is TRBV15 and J is TRBJ1-1; no firm D call. Germline lookup yields CDR1 LNHNV and CDR2 YYDKDF (reference sequence). Deletions cut 0 bases from V and 8 bases from J, with 13 bases between. CDR3 length: 14 residues. CDR3 residues: CATSRDKGVREAFF. The CDR3 DNA follows: TGTGCCACCAGCAGAGATAAGGGAGTCAGAGAAGCTTTCTTT.

This chain joins TRBV19 and TRBJ2-7, with 12 positions matching TRBD2. The V segment lost 6 bases and the J segment 3 bases; nucleotides outside the gene matches: 6. The CDR3 loop spans 15 amino acids. Germline loops: CDR1 LNHDA, CDR2 SQIVND (reference sequence). Here the CDR3 DNA reads TGTGCCAGTAGCCACGGACTAGCGGGGAACTACGAGCAGTACTTC. It specifies CASSHGLAGNYEQYF.

The CDR3 region is CASSSPWSAGEYEQYF. CDR3 coding DNA: TGTGCCAGCAGCTCCCCGTGGAGCGCCGGAGAATACGAGCAGTACTTC. The genes are TRBV11-2 and TRBJ2-7; D not certain. With 4 bases removed from V and 4 bases from J, the gap between germline ends came to 20 bases. CDR1 SGHAT and CDR2 FQNNGV come from the germline V gene. This CDR3 spans 16 amino acids.

The chain joins TRBV5-6 to TRBJ2-6, with TRBD1 matching over 8 bases. V gave up 7 bases and J gave up 0 bases; unmatched junction bases: 6. This CDR3 comprises 16 residues. From germline, CDR1 is SGHDT and CDR2 YYEEEE. The CDR3 loop reads CASPTGASSGANVLTF. CDR3 coding DNA: TGTGCCAGCCCGACAGGGGCCAGCTCTGGGGCCAACGTCCTGACTTTC.